This T cell receptor beta chain was identified during a study of T cells after yellow fever vaccination. Template switching with 5'RACE generated the TCR cDNA and added a universal primer site and UMIs. TCRdb reprocessed the 5' RACE reads via MiXCR and lists one record per CDR3 protein. Altogether some 240,000 distinct CDR3 sequences are present, around 5.3% being singletons, with the ten largest covering around 3.5%. There are many counts of this clonotype. The antigen remains undetermined. CDR3 length: 15 residues. Germline V lookup: CDR1 MDHEN, CDR2 SYDVKM. The ends lost 6 bases at V and 7 bases at J; junction bases unmatched: 11. General observations from the study: Weaker overall was a secondary response that nonetheless peaked faster, on day 5 versus 15. In post-booster samples, most primary-vaccination clones reappeared (approximately 97% CD4, roughly 88% CD8).

The chain carries TRBV28 and TRBJ1-2; the match to TRBD1 covers 10 bases. The sequenced sample was CD4+ T cells sorted from PBMCs, obtained on the day of the yellow fever booster vaccination. This receptor was obtained from a young man who received the YFV17D yellow fever vaccine. The CDR3 DNA follows: TGTGCCAGCAGAGGCCCGGGACAGGGGTCTACTGGCTACACCTTC. It translates to CASRGPGQGSTGYTF.